The entry that follows covers one TCR beta chain sequence. The length of the CDR3 is 14 residues. From germline, CDR1 is WNHNN and CDR2 SYGVQD (reference sequence). V lost 4 bases, J lost 2 bases, and 2 bases stayed unmatched. The sample originates from a study of blood T cell repertoires in COVID-19. Study-wide background: Samples of COVID-19 (acute and convalescent) were obtained from the United States, Italy and Spain.

Per the study methods: Amplification of reference gene primers provided the estimated nucleated cell counts. Measured with immunoSEQ multiplex PCR; TCRdb has only the in-frame clones, and not every one. From that table come the V and J calls and clone size; the DNA was used to work out D and trimming. This table holds 400,000 to 500,000 clones, about 88% found once. The receptor comes from a woman in her late teens or twenties who had been exposed to COVID-19. The chain is built from TRBV10-1 and TRBJ1-1, with TRBD1 matching 9 bases. The sample was PBMCs or T cells enriched from blood (not recorded which). In DNA, the CDR3 is TGCGCCAGCAGTGGGACAGGGGAAAACACTGAAGCTTTCTTT. The encoded protein is CASSGTGENTEAFF.